These 26 T cell receptor beta chains were sequenced from one sample in a study of cytotoxic CD8 clonotypes in ibrutinib-treated CLL. The method was immunoSEQ multiplex PCR; TCRdb's version includes in-frame clones alone and lacks a portion of them. The sample shows fewer than 400,000 clones, about 61% of them seen only once. This specimen consisted of PBMCs, obtained after 36 months of ibrutinib treatment. These TCRs come from a human donor with chronic lymphocytic leukemia.

The chain couples TRBV19 to TRBJ2-7; D might be TRBD1 (7 bases). The CDR3 extends over 14 amino acids. Per the germline V gene, CDR1 is LNHDA and CDR2 is SQIVND (reference sequence). Trimming stripped 4 bases from V and 6 bases from J, with 16 bases between. CDR3 DNA: TGTGCCAGTAGTACCAGACAGGGAGGAGGCGAGCAGTACTTC. It encodes CASSTRQGGGEQYF.

The genes are TRBV29-1 and TRBJ2-1, with TRBD2 identical over 11 bases. CDR3 length: 16 amino acids. The V gene's germline CDR1 is SQVTM and CDR2 ANQGSEA. J gave up 5 bases and V 6 bases, and 12 bases lay outside the gene matches. The CDR3 sequence: CSVRPFTSGGHNEQFF. In nucleotides, the CDR3 is TGCAGCGTCCGGCCCTTCACTAGCGGGGGTCACAATGAGCAGTTCTTC.

The table lists this clone with a count of one. This chain connects TRBV7-3 to TRBJ2-2; D call uncertain. V lost 2 bases and J 6 bases, leaving 7 bases between the germline ends. This CDR3 is built from 13 residues. CDR1 and CDR2 (germline): SGHTA, FQGTGA. CDR3 sequence (DNA): TGTGCCAGCAGCTTAGGAGTTCCCGGGGAGCTGTTTTTT. The encoded protein is CASSLGVPGELFF.

The chain has TRBV5-1 and TRBJ2-7, with 7 nucleotides matching TRBD1. Germline values: CDR1 SGHRS, CDR2 YFSETQ. Germline trimming cut 4 bases from V and 2 bases from J; bases unmatched to any gene: 3. This CDR3 is 13 amino acids long. CDR3 residues: CASSTGATYEQYF. As DNA, the CDR3 is TGCGCCAGCAGCACAGGGGCAACCTACGAGCAGTACTTC.

This clone was seen only once. The chain links TRBV7-2 to TRBJ1-5; no firm D call. Germline CDR1 and CDR2: SGHTA and FQGNSA. V was shortened by 1 base and J by 4 bases, with 17 bases between the two germline ends. This CDR3 is 17 amino acids long. The CDR3 DNA sequence: TGTGCCAGCAGCTTAGGGATAGCCGTTCTCGGGAATCAGCCCCAGCATTTT. It specifies CASSLGIAVLGNQPQHF.

J is TRBJ1-2 and V is TRBV2, with D unclear. The CDR3 length is 12 residues. V was shortened by 7 bases and J by 4 bases, with 10 bases between the two germline ends. Germline CDR1 is SNHLY and CDR2 is FYNNEI. In DNA form, the CDR3 reads TGTGCCAGCACGCAGGTTGGCTATGGCTACACCTTC. Its protein is CASTQVGYGYTF.

The chain joins TRBV5-6 to TRBJ2-7; the match to TRBD1 covers 8 bases. From germline, CDR1 is SGHDT and CDR2 YYEEEE. The junction had 14 bases not matched to a gene; V was cut back by 0 bases and J by 0 bases. The CDR3 extends over 19 amino acids. The CDR3 DNA follows: TGTGCCAGCAGCTTGGACCGGGCTAAAACAGGGGGAAGCTCCTACGAGCAGTACTTC. It translates to CASSLDRAKTGGSSYEQYF.

This clone was observed a single time. This sequence joins TRBV29-1 and TRBJ2-5; TRBD2 agrees at 9 bases. CDR1 SQVTM and CDR2 ANQGSEA come from the germline V gene. Germline trimming cut 4 bases from V and 2 bases from J; bases unmatched to any gene: 8. The CDR3 totals 15 residues. This CDR3 reads CSVAPMRGGQETQYF. CDR3 DNA: TGCAGCGTTGCCCCAATGCGGGGGGGACAAGAGACCCAGTACTTC.

In DNA, the CDR3 is TGTGCCAGTAGTGCCCTGGGACTAGCGGCGGACGAGCAGTACTTC. Protein: CASSALGLAADEQYF. The chain combines TRBV19 with TRBJ2-7; 11 positions agree with TRBD2. Germline V gives CDR1 LNHDA, CDR2 SQIVND (reference sequence). J was trimmed by 5 bases and V by 5 bases; bases with no gene match: 8. The CDR3 is 15 amino acids. The complete variable domain, with remaining parts taken from reference TRBV19 and TRBJ2-7, reads DGGITQSPKYLFRKEGQNVTLSCEQNLNHDAMYWYRQDPGQGLRLIYYSQIVNDFQKGDIAEGYSVSREKKESFPLTVTSAQKNPTAFYLCASSALGLAADEQYFGPGTRLTVT.

This chain uses TRBV4-2 with TRBJ2-3; TRBD1 matches at 8 bases. CDR3 length: 15 amino acids. The ends lost 6 bases at V and 2 bases at J; junction bases unmatched: 7. Germline assignment: CDR1 LGHNA and CDR2 YNFKEQ. The CDR3 DNA sequence: TGTGCCAGCAGGGACCGGGACAGGTTCACAGATACGCAGTATTTT. This codes for CASRDRDRFTDTQYF.

This clone was recorded only once. J is TRBJ2-5 and V is TRBV7-9, with D perhaps matching TRBD1 (6 bases). V was pared by 5 bases and J by 2 bases, with 15 bases between. Looked up from germline, CDR1 is SEHNR and CDR2 is FQNEAQ (reference sequence). The CDR3 is 15 amino acids. The CDR3 here is CASSLWTAPQETQYF. The DNA for the CDR3 is TGTGCCAGCAGCCTTTGGACAGCACCACAAGAGACCCAGTACTTC.

J is TRBJ2-7 and V is TRBV4-2; perhaps TRBD2 as D (5 bases). The germline V gene has CDR1 LGHNA and CDR2 YNFKEQ. The V gene lost 4 bases and the J gene lost 4 bases, with 14 bases spanning the gap. The CDR3 runs 14 residues. CDR3 DNA sequence: TGTGCCAGCAGCCGGGTGGGAGCGGATTACGAGCAGTACTTC. Residues: CASSRVGADYEQYF.

Points on this clone: One end of the junction is discordant with germline, which a read error may explain. V gene TRBV6-6 combines with J gene TRBJ1-1, with D tentatively TRBD1 (6 bases). From germline, CDR1 is MNHNY and CDR2 SVGAGI (reference sequence). The CDR3 loop spans 15 amino acids. CDR3 DNA sequence: TGTGCCAGCAGCTACTCGGGACAAATGAACACTGAAGCTTTCTTT. The encoded protein is CASSYSGQMNTEAFF.

The chain is built from TRBV6-1 and TRBJ2-7; tentatively, D is TRBD1 (5 bases). V was pared by 7 bases and J by 6 bases, with 19 bases between. CDR3 length: 14 amino acids. The germline gives CDR1 MNHNS, CDR2 SASEGT. CDR3 sequence: CASTERGYLPEQYF. For the CDR3, the DNA is TGTGCCAGCACCGAAAGGGGCTATTTACCCGAGCAGTACTTC.

The chain employs TRBV15 and TRBJ2-7; 11 bases line up with TRBD2. The germline V gene encodes CDR1 LNHNV and CDR2 YYDKDF (reference sequence). The CDR3 contains 16 residues. With V trimmed by 1 base and J by 4 bases, 6 bases remained unmatched. CDR3 nucleotide sequence: TGTGCCACCAGCAGAGCTACTAGCGGGAGATGGTACGAGCAGTACTTC. Encoded protein: CATSRATSGRWYEQYF.

This chain connects TRBV5-1 to TRBJ2-2; D gene uncertain. The CDR3 is made up of 12 amino acids. The germline V gene has CDR1 SGHRS and CDR2 YFSETQ. Trimming took off 4 bases at V and 5 bases at J, with 6 bases between the two ends. The CDR3: CASSPYTGELFF. The DNA for the CDR3 is TGCGCCAGCAGCCCGTATACCGGGGAGCTGTTTTTT. Together with reference TRBV5-1 and TRBJ2-2, the CDR3 gives the full variable domain: KAGVTQTPRYLIKTRGQQVTLSCSPISGHRSVSWYQQTPGQGLQFLFEYFSETQRNKGNFPGRFSGRQFSNSRSEMNVSTLELGDSALYLCASSPYTGELFFGEGSRLTVL.

This clone was counted a few times. The chain links TRBV9 to TRBJ1-3; unclear D gene. Germline V gene data show CDR1 as SGDLS and CDR2 as YYNGEE. Trimming cost V 1 base and J 0 bases, with 11 bases left between them. This CDR3 spans 16 amino acids. CDR3: CASSVNTASSGNTIYF. DNA of the CDR3: TGTGCCAGCAGCGTAAACACAGCCAGCTCTGGAAACACCATATATTTT. The full variable domain, completed using reference TRBV9 and TRBJ1-3, is DSGVTQTPKHLITATGQRVTLRCSPRSGDLSVYWYQQSLDQGLQFLIQYYNGEERAKGNILERFSAQQFPDLHSELNLSSLELGDSALYFCASSVNTASSGNTIYFGEGSWLTVV.

This chain links TRBV9 with TRBJ1-6, with 7 nucleotides matching TRBD1. The germline V gene has CDR1 SGDLS and CDR2 YYNGEE. The CDR3 consists of 14 residues. Unmatched junction bases numbered 9, after V lost 6 bases and J lost 9 bases. The CDR3 DNA reads TGTGCCAGCAAGGGGGCGGGGCGCGGTTCACCCCTCCACTTT. Translating it yields CASKGAGRGSPLHF.

V and J are TRBV5-1 and TRBJ2-3; 8 bases are shared with TRBD2. Germline assignment: CDR1 SGHRS and CDR2 YFSETQ. Trimming at V came to 2 bases and at J to 4 bases, leaving 6 bases not matched to a gene. CDR3 length: 15 amino acids. The CDR3 is CASSFRAGEADTQYF. CDR3 sequence (DNA): TGCGCCAGCAGCTTTCGAGCGGGAGAGGCAGATACGCAGTATTTT.

This clone was observed once. The chain is built from TRBV9 and TRBJ2-5; unclear D gene. V lost 3 bases, J lost 1 base, and 7 bases lay in between. The V gene's germline CDR1 is SGDLS and CDR2 YYNGEE. The CDR3 consists of 13 residues. CDR3: CASSEQAQETQYF. In nucleotides, the CDR3 is TGTGCCAGCAGCGAGCAGGCCCAAGAGACCCAGTACTTC.

The chain joins TRBV29-1 to TRBJ2-3; unclear D gene. Germline V lookup: CDR1 SQVTM, CDR2 ANQGSEA. Trimming left V 3 bases short and J 3 bases short, with 7 bases between. The CDR3 extends over 12 amino acids. CDR3: CSVERSTDTQYF. Written as DNA, the CDR3 is TGCAGCGTTGAGCGGTCGACAGATACGCAGTATTTT.

This sequence joins TRBV4-1 and TRBJ1-1; 7 positions match TRBD1. The CDR3 has 18 residues. In germline, CDR1 is MGHRA, CDR2 YSYEKL. V was pared by 3 bases and J by 3 bases, with 16 bases of the junction left unmatched. The CDR3 DNA follows: TGCGCCAGCAGCCAGGAACCAACAGGGGCGTTATTGGACACTGAAGCTTTCTTT. Translating gives CASSQEPTGALLDTEAFF.

The table lists this clone with a few counts. The rearrangement joins TRBV6-5 to TRBJ1-2; D may be TRBD1 (6 bases). The CDR3 runs 13 residues. Trimming removed 0 bases from V and 6 bases from J, with 8 bases in between. From germline, CDR1 is MNHEY and CDR2 SVGAGI. CDR3 region: CASSYSDRDGYTF. As DNA, the CDR3 is TGTGCCAGCAGTTACTCGGACAGAGATGGCTACACCTTC.

V usage is TRBV15 and J usage is TRBJ2-7, with D uncertain. Germline-derived CDR1 and CDR2 are LNHNV and YYDKDF (reference sequence). CDR3 size: 17 residues. The V and J ends lost 0 bases and 0 bases respectively, with 15 bases between them. CDR3 nucleotides: TGTGCCACCAGCAGAGACATCGGGTTGGGTACCTCCTACGAGCAGTACTTC. It codes for CATSRDIGLGTSYEQYF.

The genes are TRBV19 and TRBJ2-7; D may be TRBD1 (6 bases). In germline, CDR1 is LNHDA, CDR2 SQIVND (reference sequence). This CDR3 has 13 amino acids. Trimming stripped 6 bases from V and 1 base from J, with 10 bases between. The CDR3 DNA follows: TGTGCCAGTAGCAGGGGCCTTTCCTACGAGCAGTACTTC. Translated: CASSRGLSYEQYF. Full variable domain (rest looked up from reference TRBV19 and TRBJ2-7): DGGITQSPKYLFRKEGQNVTLSCEQNLNHDAMYWYRQDPGQGLRLIYYSQIVNDFQKGDIAEGYSVSREKKESFPLTVTSAQKNPTAFYLCASSRGLSYEQYFGPGTRLTVT.

The rearrangement joins TRBV30 to TRBJ2-2, with TRBD2 matching 15 bases. With 7 bases clipped from V and 3 bases from J, the junction kept 12 bases outside the gene matches. There are 18 residues in the CDR3. From germline, CDR1 is GTSNPN and CDR2 SVGIG (reference sequence). The CDR3 reads CAFHATGLAGGDTGELFF. The CDR3 region has the DNA TGTGCCTTCCATGCCACGGGACTAGCGGGGGGAGACACCGGGGAGCTGTTTTTT.